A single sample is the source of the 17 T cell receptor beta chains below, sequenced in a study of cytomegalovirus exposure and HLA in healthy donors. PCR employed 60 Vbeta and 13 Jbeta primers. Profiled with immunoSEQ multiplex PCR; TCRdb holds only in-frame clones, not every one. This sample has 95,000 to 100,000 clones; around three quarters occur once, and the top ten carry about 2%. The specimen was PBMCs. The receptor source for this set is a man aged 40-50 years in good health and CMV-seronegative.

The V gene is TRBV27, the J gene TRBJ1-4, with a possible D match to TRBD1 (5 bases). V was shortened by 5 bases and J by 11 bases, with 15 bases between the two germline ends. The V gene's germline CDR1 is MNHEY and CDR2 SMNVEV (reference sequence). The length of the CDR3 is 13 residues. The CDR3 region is CASSTLQKGKLFF. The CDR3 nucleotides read TGTGCCAGCAGTACTTTACAGAAGGGGAAACTGTTTTTT.

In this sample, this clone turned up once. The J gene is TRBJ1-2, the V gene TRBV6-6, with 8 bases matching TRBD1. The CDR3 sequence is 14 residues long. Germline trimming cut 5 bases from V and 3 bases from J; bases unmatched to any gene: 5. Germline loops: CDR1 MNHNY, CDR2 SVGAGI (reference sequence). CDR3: CASSPTGADYGYTF. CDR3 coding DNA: TGTGCCAGCAGTCCGACAGGGGCCGACTATGGCTACACCTTC.

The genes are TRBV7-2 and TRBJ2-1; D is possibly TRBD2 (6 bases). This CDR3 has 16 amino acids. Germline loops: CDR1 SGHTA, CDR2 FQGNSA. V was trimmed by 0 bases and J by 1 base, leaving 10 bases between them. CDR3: CASSLALGGSYNEQFF. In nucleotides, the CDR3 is TGTGCCAGCAGCTTAGCGCTCGGGGGTTCCTACAATGAGCAGTTCTTC.

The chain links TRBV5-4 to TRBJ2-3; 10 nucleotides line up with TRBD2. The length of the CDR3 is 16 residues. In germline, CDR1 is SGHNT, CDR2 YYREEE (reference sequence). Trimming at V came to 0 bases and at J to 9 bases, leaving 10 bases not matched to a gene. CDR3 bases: TGTGCCAGCAGCTTGGGACTAGCGGGCGACCCTGAGACGCAGTATTTT. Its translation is CASSLGLAGDPETQYF.

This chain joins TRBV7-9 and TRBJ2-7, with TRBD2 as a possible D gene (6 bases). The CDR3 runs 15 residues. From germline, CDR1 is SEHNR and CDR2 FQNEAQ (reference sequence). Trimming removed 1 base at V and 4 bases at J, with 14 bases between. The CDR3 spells CASSLVQEGNYEQYF. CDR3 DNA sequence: TGTGCCAGCAGCTTAGTTCAGGAGGGGAATTACGAGCAGTACTTC.

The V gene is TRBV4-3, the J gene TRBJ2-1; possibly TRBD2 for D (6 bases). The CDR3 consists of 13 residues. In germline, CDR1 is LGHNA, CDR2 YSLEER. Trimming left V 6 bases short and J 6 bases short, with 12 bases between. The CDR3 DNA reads TGCGCCAGCAGACTAGTGGGGGGCAATGAGCAGTTCTTC. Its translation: CASRLVGGNEQFF.

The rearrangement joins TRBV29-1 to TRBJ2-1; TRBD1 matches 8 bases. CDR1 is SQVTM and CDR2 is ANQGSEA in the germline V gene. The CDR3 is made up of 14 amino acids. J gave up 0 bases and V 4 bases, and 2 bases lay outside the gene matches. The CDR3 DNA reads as TGCAGCGTTGGACAGGGGAGCTCCTACAATGAGCAGTTCTTC. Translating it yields CSVGQGSSYNEQFF.

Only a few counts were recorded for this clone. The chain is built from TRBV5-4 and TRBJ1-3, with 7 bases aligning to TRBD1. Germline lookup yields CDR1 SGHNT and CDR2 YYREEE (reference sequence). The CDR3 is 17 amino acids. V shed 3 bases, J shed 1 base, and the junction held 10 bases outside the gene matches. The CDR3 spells CASSSLQGDPSGNTIYF. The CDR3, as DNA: TGTGCCAGCAGCTCCCTCCAGGGGGATCCGTCTGGAAACACCATATATTTT.

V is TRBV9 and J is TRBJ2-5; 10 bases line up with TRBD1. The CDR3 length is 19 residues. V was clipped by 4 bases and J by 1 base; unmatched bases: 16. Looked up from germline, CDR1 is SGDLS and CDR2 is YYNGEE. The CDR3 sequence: CASSPTPGTGDMLQETQYF. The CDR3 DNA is TGTGCCAGCAGCCCAACCCCGGGGACAGGGGATATGCTCCAAGAGACCCAGTACTTC.

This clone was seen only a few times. The CDR3 coding sequence is TGTGCCAGCACCCAGAACAGGGGGCGAATCGGCGGCTACACCTTC. Its translation: CASTQNRGRIGGYTF. The V call is TRBV14, the J call TRBJ1-2; 9 bases are shared with TRBD1. V dropped 7 bases and J dropped 8; count of bases not matched to a gene: 14. CDR3 length: 15 amino acids. Germline V gene data show CDR1 as SGHDN and CDR2 as FVKESK.

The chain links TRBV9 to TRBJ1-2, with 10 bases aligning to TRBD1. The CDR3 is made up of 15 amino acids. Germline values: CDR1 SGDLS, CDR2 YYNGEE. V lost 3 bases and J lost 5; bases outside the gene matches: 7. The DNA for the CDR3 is TGTGCCAGCAGCGGAGACGACAGGGGGCATTATGGCTACACCTTC. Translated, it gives CASSGDDRGHYGYTF.

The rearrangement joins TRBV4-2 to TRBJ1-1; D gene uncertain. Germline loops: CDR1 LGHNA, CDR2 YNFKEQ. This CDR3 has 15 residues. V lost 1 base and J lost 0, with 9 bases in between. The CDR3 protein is CASSQARSLNTEAFF. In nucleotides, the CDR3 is TGTGCCAGCAGCCAAGCTCGGTCCCTGAACACTGAAGCTTTCTTT.

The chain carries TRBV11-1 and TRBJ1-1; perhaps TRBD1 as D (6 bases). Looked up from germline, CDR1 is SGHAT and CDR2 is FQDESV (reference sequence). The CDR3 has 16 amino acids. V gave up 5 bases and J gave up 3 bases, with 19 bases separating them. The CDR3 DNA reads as TGTGCCAGCAGCCCCAGGACAGCCTTCAGGGACACTGAAGCTTTCTTT. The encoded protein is CASSPRTAFRDTEAFF.

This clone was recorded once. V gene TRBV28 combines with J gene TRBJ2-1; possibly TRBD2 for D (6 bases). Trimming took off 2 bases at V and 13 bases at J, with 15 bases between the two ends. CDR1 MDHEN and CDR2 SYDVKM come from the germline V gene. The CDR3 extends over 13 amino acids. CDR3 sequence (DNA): TGTGCCAGCAGTTTAACCCGGGGGAGATATCAGTTCTTC. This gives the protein CASSLTRGRYQFF.

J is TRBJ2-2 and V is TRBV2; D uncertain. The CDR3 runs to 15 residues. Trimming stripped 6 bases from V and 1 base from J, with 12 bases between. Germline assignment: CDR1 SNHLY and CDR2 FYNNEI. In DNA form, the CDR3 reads TGTGCCAGCAGAGAGGTGTTCGGGAACACCGGGGAGCTGTTTTTT. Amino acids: CASREVFGNTGELFF.

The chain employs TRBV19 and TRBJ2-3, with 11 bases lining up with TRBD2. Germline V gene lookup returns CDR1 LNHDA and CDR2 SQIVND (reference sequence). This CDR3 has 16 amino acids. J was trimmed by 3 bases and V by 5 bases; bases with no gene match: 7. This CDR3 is CASSSIAGGRTDTQYF. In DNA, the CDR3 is TGTGCCAGTAGTTCGATAGCGGGAGGGAGGACAGATACGCAGTATTTT.

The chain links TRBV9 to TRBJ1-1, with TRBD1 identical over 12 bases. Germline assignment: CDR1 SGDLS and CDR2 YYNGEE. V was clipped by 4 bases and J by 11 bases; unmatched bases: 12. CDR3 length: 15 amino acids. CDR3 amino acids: CASSKQGQGAMVAFF. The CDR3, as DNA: TGTGCCAGCAGCAAACAGGGACAGGGGGCAATGGTGGCTTTCTTT.